This T cell receptor (beta chain) was recorded in a study of blood T cell repertoires in COVID-19. CDR3 length: 14 residues. Germline CDR1 is KGHSH and CDR2 is LQKENI. Trimming cost V 0 bases and J 5 bases, with 10 bases left between them. Authors' data handling: For nucleated cells, counts were estimated from reference gene primer amplification. The method was immunoSEQ multiplex PCR; TCRdb's version includes in-frame clones alone and lacks a portion of them. V and J calls plus clone size are reproduced from that table; the DNA served to infer D and trimming. The table includes around 100,000 clones, 65% to 85% detected once.

Sequencing input: peripheral blood. The chain joins TRBV18 to TRBJ1-2, with D unclear. The receptor comes from a man aged 55-75 years with acute or convalescent COVID-19. The DNA for the CDR3 is TGTGCCAGCTCACCACCGGGCCAGCCGTATGGCTACACCTTC. Its protein is CASSPPGQPYGYTF.